The T cell receptor beta chain described here comes from a study of T cells in Graves' hyperthyroidism and ophthalmopathy. The study, taken as a whole, reports: The model predicted ophthalmopathy a median roughly 6.5 months before onset. Clonotypes that were expanded in thyroid above 0.001 mostly appeared in blood too.

This clonotype turned up a few times. Its target is not known. V lost 7 bases to trimming and J lost 1 base, with 8 bases between them. Germline V lookup: CDR1 LNHDA, CDR2 SQIVND (reference sequence). The CDR3 runs to 12 residues. Authors of the study amplified TCR beta CDR3 regions from RNA transcripts. With the HTBI primer set, the TCR CDR3 went through a first round of RT-PCR. TCRdb fed the multiplex PCR reads into MiXCR, producing one record per CDR3 protein. This sample has 450,000 to 700,000 distinct CDR3 sequences, with more than 45% found just once. This TCR was sampled from an adult woman with Graves' disease, either hyperthyroidism or ophthalmopathy (not recorded which). The sequencing input was peripheral blood or thyroid tissue (not recorded which). The chain carries TRBV19 and TRBJ2-7, with a weak D call TRBD1 (6 bases). CDR3 amino acids: CASKGVSYEQYF. The CDR3 DNA sequence: TGTGCCAGTAAGGGGGTTTCCTACGAGCAGTACTTC.